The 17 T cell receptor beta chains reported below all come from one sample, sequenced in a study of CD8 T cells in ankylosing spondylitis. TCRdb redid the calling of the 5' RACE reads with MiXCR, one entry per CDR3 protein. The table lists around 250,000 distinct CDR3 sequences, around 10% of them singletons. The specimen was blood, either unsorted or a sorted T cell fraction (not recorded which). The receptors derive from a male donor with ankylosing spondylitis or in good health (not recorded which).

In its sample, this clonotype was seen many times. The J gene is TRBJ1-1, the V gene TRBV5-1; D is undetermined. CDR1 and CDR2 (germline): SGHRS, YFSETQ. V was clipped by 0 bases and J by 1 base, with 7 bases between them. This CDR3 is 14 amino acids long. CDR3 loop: CASSLDGSNTEAFF. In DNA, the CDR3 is TGCGCCAGCAGCTTGGACGGCTCGAACACTGAAGCTTTCTTT.

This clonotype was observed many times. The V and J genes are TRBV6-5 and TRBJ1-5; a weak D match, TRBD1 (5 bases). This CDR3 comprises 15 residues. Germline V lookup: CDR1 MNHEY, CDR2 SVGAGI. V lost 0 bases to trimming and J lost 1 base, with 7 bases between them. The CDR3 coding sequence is TGTGCCAGCAGTTACTCCGCAGGGAGCAATCAGCCCCAGCATTTT. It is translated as CASSYSAGSNQPQHF.

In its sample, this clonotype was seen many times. For the CDR3, the DNA is TGCAGCGTTGAGGAGGTTTCTAATGAAAAACTGTTTTTT. This translates into CSVEEVSNEKLFF. The rearrangement links TRBV29-1 to TRBJ1-4; D is unclear. V was trimmed by 3 bases and J by 3 bases, leaving 8 bases between them. CDR1 and CDR2 (germline): SQVTM, ANQGSEA. This CDR3 has 13 amino acids.

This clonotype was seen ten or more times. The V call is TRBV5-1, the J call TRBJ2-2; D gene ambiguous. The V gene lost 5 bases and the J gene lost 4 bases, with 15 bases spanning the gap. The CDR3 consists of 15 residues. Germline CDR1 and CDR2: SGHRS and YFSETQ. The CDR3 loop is CASSRSPEGTGELFF. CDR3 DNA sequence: TGCGCCAGCAGTAGGTCCCCCGAAGGCACCGGGGAGCTGTTTTTT.

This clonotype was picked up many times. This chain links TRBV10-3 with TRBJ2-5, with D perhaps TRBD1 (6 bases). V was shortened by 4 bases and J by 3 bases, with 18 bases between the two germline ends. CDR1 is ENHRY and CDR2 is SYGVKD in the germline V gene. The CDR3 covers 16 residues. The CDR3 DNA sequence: TGTGCCATCAGTGTTCAGGCGTGGGGGCCCGAAGAGACCCAGTACTTC. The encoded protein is CAISVQAWGPEETQYF.

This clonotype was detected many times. CDR3 sequence reads: CASSRISGQGAYGYTF. The DNA of the CDR3 is TGCGCCAGCAGCCGGATATCGGGACAGGGGGCGTATGGCTACACCTTC. V and J are TRBV5-1 and TRBJ1-2; 12 bases align to TRBD1. The V segment lost 4 bases and the J segment 5 bases; nucleotides outside the gene matches: 9. CDR1 and CDR2 (germline): SGHRS, YFSETQ. This CDR3 is 16 amino acids long. The full variable domain, completed using reference TRBV5-1 and TRBJ1-2, is KAGVTQTPRYLIKTRGQQVTLSCSPISGHRSVSWYQQTPGQGLQFLFEYFSETQRNKGNFPGRFSGRQFSNSRSEMNVSTLELGDSALYLCASSRISGQGAYGYTFGSGTRLTVV.

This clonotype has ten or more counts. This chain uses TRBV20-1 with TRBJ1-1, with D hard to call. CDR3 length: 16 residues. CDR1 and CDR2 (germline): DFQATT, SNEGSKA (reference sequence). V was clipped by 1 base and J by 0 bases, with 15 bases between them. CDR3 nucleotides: TGCAGTGCTAGAGTAGAAGGCAGGTCCATGAACACTGAAGCTTTCTTT. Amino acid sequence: CSARVEGRSMNTEAFF.

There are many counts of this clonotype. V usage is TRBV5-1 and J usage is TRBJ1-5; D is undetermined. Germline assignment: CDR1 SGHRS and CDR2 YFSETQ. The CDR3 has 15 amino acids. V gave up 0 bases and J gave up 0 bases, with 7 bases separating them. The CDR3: CASSLDSYSNQPQHF. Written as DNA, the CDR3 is TGCGCCAGCAGCTTGGACAGTTATAGCAATCAGCCCCAGCATTTT.

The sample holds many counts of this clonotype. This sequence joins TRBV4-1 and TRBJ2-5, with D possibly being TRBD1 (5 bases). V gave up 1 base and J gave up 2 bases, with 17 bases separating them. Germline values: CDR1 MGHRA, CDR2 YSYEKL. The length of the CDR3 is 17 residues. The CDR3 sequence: CASSQGRAQPIQETQYF. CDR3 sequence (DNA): TGCGCCAGCAGCCAAGGCAGGGCTCAACCCATACAAGAGACCCAGTACTTC.

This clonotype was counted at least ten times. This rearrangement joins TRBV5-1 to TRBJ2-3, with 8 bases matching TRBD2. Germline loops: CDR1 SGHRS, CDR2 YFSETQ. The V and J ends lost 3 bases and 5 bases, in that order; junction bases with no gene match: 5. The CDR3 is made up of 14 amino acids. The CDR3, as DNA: TGCGCCAGCAGCTCCGGGGGGGCCAAAGATACGCAGTATTTT. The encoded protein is CASSSGGAKDTQYF.

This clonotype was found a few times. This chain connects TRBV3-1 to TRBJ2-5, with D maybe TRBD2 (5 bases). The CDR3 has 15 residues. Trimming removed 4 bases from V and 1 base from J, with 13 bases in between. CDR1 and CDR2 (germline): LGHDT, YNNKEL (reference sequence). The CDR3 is CASSRRGAAQETQYF. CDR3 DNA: TGTGCCAGCAGCCGCCGAGGAGCGGCCCAAGAGACCCAGTACTTC.

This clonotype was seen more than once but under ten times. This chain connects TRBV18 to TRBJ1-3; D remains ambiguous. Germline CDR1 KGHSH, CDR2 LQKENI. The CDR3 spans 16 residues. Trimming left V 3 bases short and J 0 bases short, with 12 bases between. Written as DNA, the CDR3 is TGTGCCAGCTCACCGGAGTTGGGGAGCTCTGGAAACACCATATATTTT. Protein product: CASSPELGSSGNTIYF.

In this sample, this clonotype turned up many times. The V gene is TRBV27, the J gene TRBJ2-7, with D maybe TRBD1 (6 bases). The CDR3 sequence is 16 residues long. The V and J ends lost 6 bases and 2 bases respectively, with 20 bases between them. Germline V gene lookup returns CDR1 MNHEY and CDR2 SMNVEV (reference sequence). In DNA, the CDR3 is TGTGCCAGCAGCCCCTCGAAAGGGACAATAGCCTACGAGCAGTACTTC. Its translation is CASSPSKGTIAYEQYF.

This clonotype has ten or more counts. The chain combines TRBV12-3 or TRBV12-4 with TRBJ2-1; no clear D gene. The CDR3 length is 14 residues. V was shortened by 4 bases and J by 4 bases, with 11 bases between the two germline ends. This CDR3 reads CASSSATEYNEQFF. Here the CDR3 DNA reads TGTGCCAGCAGTTCCGCCACAGAGTACAATGAGCAGTTCTTC.

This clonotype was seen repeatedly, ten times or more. The CDR3 here is CASSLDPTGVNGYTF. The CDR3 DNA follows: TGCGCCAGCAGCTTGGATCCTACGGGGGTAAATGGCTACACCTTC. V and J are TRBV5-1 and TRBJ1-2, with a weak D call TRBD1 (5 bases). Germline V gene lookup returns CDR1 SGHRS and CDR2 YFSETQ. V was shortened by 0 bases and J by 6 bases, with 15 bases between the two germline ends. CDR3 size: 15 residues.

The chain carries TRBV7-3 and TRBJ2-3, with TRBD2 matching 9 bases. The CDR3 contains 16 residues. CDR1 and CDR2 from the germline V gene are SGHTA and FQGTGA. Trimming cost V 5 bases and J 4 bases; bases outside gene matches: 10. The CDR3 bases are TGTGCCAGCAGCCCCCTTGGCGGGGGGGCCCCAGATACGCAGTATTTT. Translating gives CASSPLGGGAPDTQYF.

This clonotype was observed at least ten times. The CDR3 protein is CASRGGGTYNEQFF. CDR3 nucleotide sequence: TGTGCCAGCAGGGGCGGGGGAACCTACAATGAGCAGTTCTTC. The V call is TRBV27, the J call TRBJ2-1, with 7 positions matching TRBD2. Unmatched junction bases numbered 4, after V lost 6 bases and J lost 2 bases. Germline V gene lookup returns CDR1 MNHEY and CDR2 SMNVEV (reference sequence). CDR3 size: 14 residues.